This is a list of T cell receptor beta chains from one sample in a study of blood T cell repertoires in COVID-19. The repertoire was sequenced with immunoSEQ multiplex PCR; TCRdb's copy has only in-frame clones and lacks some. The sample lists 400,000 to 450,000 clones, around nine tenths occurring once. The material sequenced was peripheral blood. The receptors come from a woman between 40 and 50 years old with COVID-19, enrolled during active disease. The CDR3 runs from the conserved cysteine through the conserved F or W. Fields, in order: V gene, J gene, CDR3 protein.

v_call: TRBV30
j_call: TRBJ2-5
cdr3_aa: CAQTGLETQYF

v_call: TRBV5-1
j_call: TRBJ2-7
cdr3_aa: CASSLSGSSYEQYF

v_call: TRBV7-2
j_call: TRBJ2-1
cdr3_aa: CASSFRLAGNNEQFF

v_call: TRBV6-2/TRBV6-3
j_call: TRBJ1-1
cdr3_aa: CASSYRGKGNTEAFF

v_call: TRBV9
j_call: TRBJ1-1
cdr3_aa: CASSVATGGVEAFF

v_call: TRBV30
j_call: TRBJ1-2
cdr3_aa: CAWSVQGPSYGYTF

v_call: TRBV12-5
j_call: TRBJ2-1
cdr3_aa: CASGPGGRESDEQFF

v_call: TRBV4-3
j_call: TRBJ1-2
cdr3_aa: CASSQGLRTNGYTF

v_call: TRBV6-5
j_call: TRBJ1-1
cdr3_aa: CASSYKGQGNTEAFF

v_call: TRBV4-3
j_call: TRBJ2-7
cdr3_aa: CASSQDPGQQPSEQYF

v_call: TRBV4-1
j_call: TRBJ2-3
cdr3_aa: CASSQTYSGQSTDTQYF

v_call: TRBV28
j_call: TRBJ1-2
cdr3_aa: CASSSDRGLTYGYTF

v_call: TRBV20-1
j_call: TRBJ1-2
cdr3_aa: CSAFGGGYTF

v_call: TRBV11-2
j_call: TRBJ2-5
cdr3_aa: CASSVQDRGQETQYF

v_call: TRBV28
j_call: TRBJ1-1
cdr3_aa: CASSLRREGAEAFF

v_call: TRBV28
j_call: TRBJ2-2
cdr3_aa: CASSLLQTGKLGELFF

v_call: TRBV10-3
j_call: TRBJ2-2
cdr3_aa: CAISDPAGTNTGELFF

v_call: TRBV6-4
j_call: TRBJ2-1
cdr3_aa: CASSLDRVSYNEQFF

v_call: TRBV6-1
j_call: TRBJ1-5
cdr3_aa: CASSEALRQGASNQPQHF

v_call: TRBV3-1/TRBV3-2
j_call: TRBJ2-1
cdr3_aa: CASSQVTYEQFF

v_call: TRBV28
j_call: TRBJ1-2
cdr3_aa: CASSSVVGGYTF

v_call: TRBV24-1
j_call: TRBJ1-2
cdr3_aa: CATSRGEPTGFGGYTF

v_call: TRBV6-2/TRBV6-3
j_call: TRBJ1-1
cdr3_aa: CASSYSGTRGAEAFF

v_call: TRBV18
j_call: TRBJ1-5
cdr3_aa: CASSQGQDNQPQHF

v_call: TRBV5-4
j_call: TRBJ2-5
cdr3_aa: CASSSFPETQYF

v_call: TRBV18
j_call: TRBJ2-5
cdr3_aa: CASSPPKGVEETQYF

v_call: TRBV19
j_call: TRBJ1-1
cdr3_aa: CASRPRGVGTEAFF

v_call: TRBV6-6
j_call: TRBJ1-2
cdr3_aa: CASSYSTGGYGYTF

v_call: TRBV23-1
j_call: TRBJ1-3
cdr3_aa: CASGPWTRRVGNTIYF

v_call: TRBV5-1
j_call: TRBJ2-7
cdr3_aa: CASRTSGGYEQYF